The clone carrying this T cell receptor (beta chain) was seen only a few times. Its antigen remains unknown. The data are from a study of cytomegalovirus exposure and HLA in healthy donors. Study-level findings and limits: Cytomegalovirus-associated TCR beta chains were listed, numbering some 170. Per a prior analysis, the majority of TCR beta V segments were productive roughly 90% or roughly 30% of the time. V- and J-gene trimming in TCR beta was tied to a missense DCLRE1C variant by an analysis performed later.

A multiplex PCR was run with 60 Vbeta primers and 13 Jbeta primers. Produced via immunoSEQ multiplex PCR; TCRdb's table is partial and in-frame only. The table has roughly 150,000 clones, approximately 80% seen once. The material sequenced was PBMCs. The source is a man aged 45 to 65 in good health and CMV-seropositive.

For the CDR3, the DNA is TGTGCCAGCAGCGGTGGAGCCGGGACAGCTGGCTATGAGCAGTTCTTC. This codes for CASSGGAGTAGYEQFF. V is TRBV9 and J is TRBJ2-1; TRBD1 aligns across 7 bases. Germline lookup yields CDR1 SGDLS and CDR2 YYNGEE. V shed 3 bases and J 8 bases; nucleotides not matched to a gene: 14. CDR3 length: 16 residues.